This is a list of T cell receptor beta chains from one sample in a study of beta chain features in type 1 diabetes. Method: immunoSEQ multiplex PCR; TCRdb's copy keeps in-frame clones and lacks some. In the table there are about 660,000 clones, roughly an eighth of which are singletons. Material: naive CD4+ T cells from blood. The source of these receptors is a man aged 18 to 29 with type 1 diabetes. The CDR3 runs from the conserved cysteine through the conserved F or W. Fields, in order: clone size, J gene, D gene, V gene, CDR3 DNA, CDR3 protein. D genes are given only for firm matches. Size is omitted from some rows. Given values are once, few, many or a class for expanded clones.

abundance: NA; j_gene: TRBJ1-2; d_gene: TRBD1; v_gene: TRBV5-4; CDR3nt: TGTGCCAGCAGCCTCGGACAGGGGATCGACTATGGCTACACCTTC; CDR3aa: CASSLGQGIDYGYTF
abundance: NA; j_gene: TRBJ2-7; d_gene: NA; v_gene: TRBV7-9; CDR3nt: TGTGCCGGGACCGGACAGCTCTCTCCCTACGAGCAGTACTTC; CDR3aa: CAGTGQLSPYEQYF
abundance: few; j_gene: TRBJ2-3; d_gene: NA; v_gene: TRBV6-1; CDR3nt: TGTGCCAGCAGTGTACAGGAACACTACACAGATACGCAGTATTTT; CDR3aa: CASSVQEHYTDTQYF
abundance: NA; j_gene: TRBJ1-1; d_gene: NA; v_gene: TRBV7-2; CDR3nt: TGTGCCAGCAGCTTAAGGGGTTATAACACTGAAGCTTTCTTT; CDR3aa: CASSLRGYNTEAFF
abundance: NA; j_gene: TRBJ1-1; d_gene: NA; v_gene: TRBV7-2; CDR3nt: TGTGCCAGCAGCCTACAGCCTAAGAACACTGAAGCTTTCTTT; CDR3aa: CASSLQPKNTEAFF
abundance: NA; j_gene: TRBJ2-7; d_gene: NA; v_gene: TRBV28; CDR3nt: TGTGCCAGCAGGCAGGGGGGAAGCTCCTACGAGCAGTACTTC; CDR3aa: CASRQGGSSYEQYF
abundance: NA; j_gene: TRBJ1-5; d_gene: NA; v_gene: TRBV7-9; CDR3nt: TGTGCCAGCAGCTTAGGGGAGAATCAGCCCCAGCATTTT; CDR3aa: CASSLGENQPQHF
abundance: NA; j_gene: TRBJ2-2; d_gene: NA; v_gene: TRBV5-1; CDR3nt: TGCGCCAGCAGCTTGGAAGTATTCATCGGGGAGCTGTTTTTT; CDR3aa: CASSLEVFIGELFF
abundance: NA; j_gene: TRBJ2-5; d_gene: TRBD1; v_gene: TRBV30; CDR3nt: TGTGCCTGGAGTCGAGGGGGCGAGGAGACCCAGTACTTC; CDR3aa: CAWSRGGEETQYF
abundance: few; j_gene: TRBJ2-5; d_gene: NA; v_gene: TRBV29-1; CDR3nt: TGCAGCGTTGTAGGCTACCAAGAGACCCAGTACTTC; CDR3aa: CSVVGYQETQYF
abundance: NA; j_gene: TRBJ1-5; d_gene: NA; v_gene: TRBV29-1; CDR3nt: TGCAGCGTCGTACCCAGGGAAGGACAGCCCCAGCATTTT; CDR3aa: CSVVPREGQPQHF
abundance: NA; j_gene: TRBJ2-3; d_gene: NA; v_gene: TRBV30; CDR3nt: TGTGCCTGGAGTGTACTAGTCACAGATACGCAGTATTTT; CDR3aa: CAWSVLVTDTQYF
abundance: NA; j_gene: TRBJ2-1; d_gene: NA; v_gene: TRBV2; CDR3nt: TGTGCCAGCAGCGTCTTGCGCTACAATGAGCAGTTCTTC; CDR3aa: CASSVLRYNEQFF
abundance: few; j_gene: TRBJ2-7; d_gene: NA; v_gene: TRBV30; CDR3nt: TGTGCCTGGAGTGTACGAAGGGCCGAGCAGTACTTC; CDR3aa: CAWSVRRAEQYF
abundance: NA; j_gene: TRBJ2-1; d_gene: NA; v_gene: TRBV5-4; CDR3nt: TGTGCCAGCAGCAAAGACAGCTCGCCCTACAATGAGCAGTTCTTC; CDR3aa: CASSKDSSPYNEQFF
abundance: few; j_gene: TRBJ2-6; d_gene: NA; v_gene: TRBV9; CDR3nt: TGTGCCAGCAGCCCCCGGATAGGGCTCCGAGGTGTTGTAGAGGCTGGGGCCAACGTCCTGACTTTC; CDR3aa: CASSPRIGLRGVVEAGANVLTF
abundance: NA; j_gene: TRBJ2-3; d_gene: TRBD1; v_gene: TRBV6-1; CDR3nt: TGTGCCAGCACAATGACAGGGCTAAACACAGATACGCAGTATTTT; CDR3aa: CASTMTGLNTDTQYF
abundance: NA; j_gene: TRBJ2-7; d_gene: NA; v_gene: TRBV5-1; CDR3nt: TGCGCCAGCAGCCCCCTAGGGGGGAGCGTTCACGAGCAGTACTTC; CDR3aa: CASSPLGGSVHEQYF
abundance: few; j_gene: TRBJ2-1; d_gene: NA; v_gene: TRBV28; CDR3nt: TGTGCCAGCAGTTTACCGGGCGGGCCGCAGTTCTTC; CDR3aa: CASSLPGGPQFF
abundance: few; j_gene: TRBJ2-7; d_gene: NA; v_gene: TRBV7-2; CDR3nt: TGTGCCAGCAGCTTAGAGCTACTCGCCTACGAGCAGTACTTC; CDR3aa: CASSLELLAYEQYF
abundance: few; j_gene: TRBJ2-5; d_gene: NA; v_gene: TRBV7-9; CDR3nt: TGTGCCAGCAGCTTAGTAGGCCGGGGATACCAGTACTTC; CDR3aa: CASSLVGRGYQYF
abundance: few; j_gene: TRBJ2-1; d_gene: NA; v_gene: TRBV6-1; CDR3nt: TGTGCCAGCAGTGACCACGGGGACAATGAGCAGTTCTTC; CDR3aa: CASSDHGDNEQFF
abundance: NA; j_gene: TRBJ2-1; d_gene: TRBD1; v_gene: TRBV30; CDR3nt: TGTGCCTGGAGTCGGACAGGGCGAAATGAGCAGTTCTTC; CDR3aa: CAWSRTGRNEQFF
abundance: few; j_gene: TRBJ1-6; d_gene: NA; v_gene: TRBV2; CDR3nt: TGTGCCAGCAGTGAAGGGTTTAGGGGAGGTTCACCCCTCCACTTT; CDR3aa: CASSEGFRGGSPLHF
abundance: NA; j_gene: TRBJ2-7; d_gene: TRBD1; v_gene: TRBV10-2; CDR3nt: TGCGCCAGCAGGAGTCGGCAGGGGGATACCTACGAGCAGTACTTC; CDR3aa: CASRSRQGDTYEQYF
abundance: few; j_gene: TRBJ2-5; d_gene: NA; v_gene: TRBV30; CDR3nt: TGTGCCTGGAGTAAGGACCTGGGAGAGACCCAGTACTTC; CDR3aa: CAWSKDLGETQYF
abundance: NA; j_gene: TRBJ2-1; d_gene: TRBD2; v_gene: TRBV30; CDR3nt: TGTGCCTGGAGCGTACGCGGGAGCTCCTACAATGAGCAGTTCTTC; CDR3aa: CAWSVRGSSYNEQFF
abundance: NA; j_gene: TRBJ1-3; d_gene: NA; v_gene: TRBV6-1; CDR3nt: TGTGCCATGGATGACGGGAACACCATATATTTT; CDR3aa: CAMDDGNTIYF